This T cell receptor beta chain is from a study of T cell repertoires in cytomegalovirus infection. About the research overall: A matching HLA type, together with CMV infection, was signaled by public TCR beta signatures.

Study-level results: Cumulative frequency of public TCR beta families picked out carriers of CMV plus the relevant HLA.

With 5 bases removed from V and 2 bases from J, the gap between germline ends came to 7 bases. The CDR3 is 12 residues long. The germline V gene encodes CDR1 SEHNR and CDR2 FQNEAQ (reference sequence). Via MiXCR, TCRdb re-called the reads, giving one row per CDR3 protein. This table has just under 500,000 distinct CDR3 sequences, roughly a third appearing once. This clonotype turned up a few times. As yet, its antigen is unknown. The chain uses TRBV7-9 and TRBJ2-7; D is unresolved. This receptor was obtained from a human donor in good health (CMV status not recorded). Some clones in this sample may be carry-over from other donors' samples. The sequencing here drew on cultured PBMCs, taken from culture after CMV antigen stimulation. This CDR3 reads CASSLIPYEQYF. In DNA form, the CDR3 reads TGTGCCAGCAGCCTCATCCCCTACGAGCAGTACTTC.